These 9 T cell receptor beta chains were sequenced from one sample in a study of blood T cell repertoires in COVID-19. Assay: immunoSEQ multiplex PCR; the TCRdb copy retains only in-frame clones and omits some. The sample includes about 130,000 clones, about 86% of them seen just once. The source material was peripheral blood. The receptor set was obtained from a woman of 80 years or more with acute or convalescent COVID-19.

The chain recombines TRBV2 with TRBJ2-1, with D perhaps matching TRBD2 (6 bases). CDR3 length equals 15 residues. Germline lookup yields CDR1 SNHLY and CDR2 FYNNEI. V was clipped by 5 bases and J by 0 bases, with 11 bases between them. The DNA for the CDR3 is TGTGCCAGCAGTAGGCGGGGAAGCTCCTACAATGAGCAGTTCTTC. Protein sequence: CASSRRGSSYNEQFF.

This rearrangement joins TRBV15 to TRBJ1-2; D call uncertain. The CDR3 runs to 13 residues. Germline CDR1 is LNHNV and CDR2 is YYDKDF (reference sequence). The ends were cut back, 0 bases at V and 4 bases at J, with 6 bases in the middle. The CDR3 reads CATSREEVYGYTF. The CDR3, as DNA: TGTGCCACCAGCAGAGAAGAGGTCTATGGCTACACCTTC.

The CDR3 bases are TGTGCCAGCAGCGGAGGGATTCGCCCCCTCCACTTT. Encoded protein: CASSGGIRPLHF. V and J are TRBV3-1 (or the pseudogene TRBV3-2) and TRBJ1-6; no clear D gene. The CDR3 is 12 residues long. Deletions cut 5 bases from V and 13 bases from J, with 12 bases between. Per the germline V gene, CDR1 is LGHDT and CDR2 is YNNKEL (reference sequence).

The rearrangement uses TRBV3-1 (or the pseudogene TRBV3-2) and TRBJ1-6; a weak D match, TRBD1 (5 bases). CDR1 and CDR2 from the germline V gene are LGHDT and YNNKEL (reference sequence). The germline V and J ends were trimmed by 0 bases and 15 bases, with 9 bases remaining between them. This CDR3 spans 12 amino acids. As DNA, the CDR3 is TGTGCCAGCAGCCAAGAGACAGTGAACCTCCACTTT. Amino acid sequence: CASSQETVNLHF.

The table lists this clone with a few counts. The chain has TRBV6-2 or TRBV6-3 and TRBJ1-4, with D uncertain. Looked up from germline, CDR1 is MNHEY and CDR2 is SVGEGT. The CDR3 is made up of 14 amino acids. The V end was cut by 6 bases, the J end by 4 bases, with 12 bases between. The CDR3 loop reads CASSVRSDNEKLFF. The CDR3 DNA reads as TGTGCCAGCAGCGTCAGGTCAGATAATGAAAAACTGTTTTTT.

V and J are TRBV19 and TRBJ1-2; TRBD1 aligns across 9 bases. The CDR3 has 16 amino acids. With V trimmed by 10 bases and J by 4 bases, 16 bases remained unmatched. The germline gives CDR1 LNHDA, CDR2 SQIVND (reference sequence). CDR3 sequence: CATALWGQGGFYGYTF. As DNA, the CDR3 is TGTGCCACTGCCCTCTGGGGACAGGGAGGATTCTATGGCTACACCTTC.

CDR3 DNA: TGCGCCAGCAGCCCAGGCCAGATCCCAGATACGCAGTATTTT. It translates to CASSPGQIPDTQYF. The chain joins TRBV5-1 to TRBJ2-3, with unresolved D. The germline V gene encodes CDR1 SGHRS and CDR2 YFSETQ. The ends were cut back, 4 bases at V and 4 bases at J, with 13 bases in the middle. The length of the CDR3 is 14 residues.

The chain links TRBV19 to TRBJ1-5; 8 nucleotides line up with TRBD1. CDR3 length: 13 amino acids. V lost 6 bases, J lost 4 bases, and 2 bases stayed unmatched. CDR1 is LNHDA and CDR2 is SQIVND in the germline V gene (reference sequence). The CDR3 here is CASRDRGNQPQHF. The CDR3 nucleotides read TGTGCCAGTAGAGACAGGGGAAATCAGCCCCAGCATTTT.

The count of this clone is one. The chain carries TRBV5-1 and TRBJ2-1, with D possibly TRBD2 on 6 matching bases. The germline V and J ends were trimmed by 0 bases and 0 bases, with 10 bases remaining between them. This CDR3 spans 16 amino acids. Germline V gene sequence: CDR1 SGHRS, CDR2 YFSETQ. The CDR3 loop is CASSLGGGSSYNEQFF. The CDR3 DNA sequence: TGCGCCAGCAGCTTGGGTGGGGGGAGCTCCTACAATGAGCAGTTCTTC.